These 5 T cell receptor beta chains share one sample of origin, sequenced in a study of blood T cell repertoires in COVID-19. Sequenced by immunoSEQ multiplex PCR; TCRdb stores in-frame clones only, minus some. Among 170,000 or so clones listed, about 88% were seen once. The material sequenced was PBMCs or T cells enriched from blood (not recorded which). All receptors come from a woman in her forties or fifties who had recovered from COVID-19.

This clone was detected a few times. This sequence joins TRBV18 and TRBJ1-2; D unresolved. The CDR3 has 12 amino acids. Trimming took 3 bases from V and 5 from J, leaving 7 bases between them. Germline V gene data show CDR1 as KGHSH and CDR2 as LQKENI. The CDR3: CASSPNEYGYTF. CDR3 bases: TGTGCCAGCTCACCTAACGAGTATGGCTACACCTTC.

The chain couples TRBV18 to TRBJ2-7; TRBD2 matches at 12 bases. Germline trimming cut 3 bases from V and 3 bases from J; bases unmatched to any gene: 6. This CDR3 region has 16 residues. The germline V gene encodes CDR1 KGHSH and CDR2 LQKENI. Here the CDR3 DNA reads TGTGCCAGCTCACCCCCCGGACTAGCGGGAATCTACGAGCAGTACTTC. It is translated as CASSPPGLAGIYEQYF.

This chain connects TRBV24-1 to TRBJ2-3; 7 bases agree with TRBD2. The V and J ends lost 11 bases and 4 bases, in that order; junction bases with no gene match: 8. The CDR3 runs 13 residues. CDR1 and CDR2 (germline): KGHDR, SFDVKD. This chain's CDR3 is CAIAGGYSDTQYF. The DNA of the CDR3 is TGTGCCATCGCCGGGGGGTATTCAGATACGCAGTATTTT.

This chain uses TRBV5-4 with TRBJ2-1; D is possibly TRBD2 (7 bases). The V end was cut by 1 base, the J end by 2 bases, with 22 bases between. The CDR3 has 19 residues. Germline V CDR1 and CDR2: SGHNT, YYREEE (reference sequence). The CDR3 DNA sequence: TGTGCCAGCAGCTTGAAATTGGACAGCTCTAGCGGTACCTACAATGAGCAGTTCTTC. Amino acids: CASSLKLDSSSGTYNEQFF.

The gene calls are TRBV4-3 and TRBJ1-2; perhaps TRBD1 as D (5 bases). The germline CDR1 and CDR2 sequences are LGHNA and YSLEER. CDR3 length equals 14 residues. The V end was cut by 1 base, the J end by 1 base, with 7 bases between. The CDR3 region is CASSQGGVNYGYTF. DNA of the CDR3: TGCGCCAGCAGCCAAGGGGGCGTTAACTATGGCTACACCTTC.